Below are 32 T cell receptor beta chains sequenced from a single sample in a study of OX40 agonist ivuxolimab in advanced cancers. The method was immunoSEQ multiplex PCR; TCRdb's version includes in-frame clones alone and lacks a portion of them. The sample includes under 90,000 clones, around 90% of them seen just once. The sample was CD4+ or CD8+ T cells sorted from blood, taken in a trial of the OX40 agonist ivuxolimab. The receptors shown here come from an adult with an advanced solid tumor such as melanoma, head and neck, liver or kidney cancer.

J is TRBJ2-7 and V is TRBV7-8, with D maybe TRBD2 (6 bases). CDR1 is SGHVS and CDR2 is FQNEAQ in the germline V gene. The CDR3 spans 16 residues. Trimming cost V 1 base and J 2 bases, with 15 bases left between them. CDR3 DNA: TGTGCCAGCAGCTTAGTAGGGACTCTCCCAGCCTACGAGCAGTACTTC. Translating gives CASSLVGTLPAYEQYF. The full variable domain, its missing parts supplied by reference TRBV7-8 and TRBJ2-7, is GAGVSQSPRYKVAKRGQDVALRCDPISGHVSLFWYQQALGQGPEFLTYFQNEAQLDKSGLPSDRFFAERPEGSVSTLKIQRTQQEDSAVYLCASSLVGTLPAYEQYFGPGTRLTVT.

This clone occurred once. The CDR3, as DNA: TGTGCCAGCAGTTCCGGCCGGATTGGGCAGTACTTC. Protein: CASSSGRIGQYF. The rearrangement joins TRBV28 to TRBJ2-7; D is uncertain. CDR1 and CDR2 (germline): MDHEN, SYDVKM. There are 12 residues in the CDR3. Trimming stripped 4 bases from V and 9 bases from J, with 13 bases between.

The V call is TRBV28, the J call TRBJ1-2, with D uncertain. Germline CDR1 MDHEN, CDR2 SYDVKM. Between the trimmed V and J ends, which lost 4 bases and 3 bases, there was a span of 3 bases. The CDR3 spans 11 residues. For the CDR3, the DNA is TGTGCCAGCAGTTCGTACTATGGCTACACCTTC. Translation: CASSSYYGYTF.

The chain's CDR3 is CASSSRTETYGYTF. As DNA, the CDR3 is TGTGCCAGCAGCTCCAGGACGGAAACCTATGGCTACACCTTC. The V gene is TRBV7-2, the J gene TRBJ1-2; D unresolved. The CDR3 is 14 residues long. Germline V gene lookup returns CDR1 SGHTA and CDR2 FQGNSA. V was pared by 4 bases and J by 4 bases, with 13 bases between.

This clone was seen just once. The CDR3: CASSPGLSYNEQFF. The CDR3 DNA reads TGTGCCAGCAGCCCCGGACTATCTTACAATGAGCAGTTCTTC. The chain has TRBV11-3 and TRBJ2-1, with TRBD2 as a possible D gene (6 bases). V lost 5 bases and J lost 4, with 12 bases in between. The CDR3 loop spans 14 amino acids. Germline lookup yields CDR1 SGHNT and CDR2 YENEEA.

The chain carries TRBV7-2 and TRBJ2-1, with D perhaps being TRBD1 or TRBD2 (5 bases each). The V and J ends lost 7 bases and 7 bases respectively, with 17 bases between them. Germline CDR1 is SGHTA and CDR2 is FQGNSA. The CDR3 has 14 residues. Here the CDR3 DNA reads TGTGCCAGCATATCCGGGGCTAGTTTGAATGAGCAGTTCTTC. This sequence encodes CASISGASLNEQFF.

The chain couples TRBV7-9 to TRBJ2-7, with a tentative D call TRBD1 (5 bases). CDR3 length equals 16 residues. Germline V gives CDR1 SEHNR, CDR2 FQNEAQ (reference sequence). V was pared by 1 base and J by 0 bases, with 13 bases between. The CDR3 sequence is CASSLGGRASSYEQYF. The DNA for the CDR3 is TGTGCCAGCAGCTTAGGGGGCCGGGCCAGCTCCTACGAGCAGTACTTC. Supplemented by reference TRBV7-9 and TRBJ2-7, the full variable domain reads DTGVSQNPRHKITKRGQNVTFRCDPISEHNRLYWYRQTLGQGPEFLTYFQNEAQLEKSRLLSDRFSAERPKGSFSTLEIQRTEQGDSAMYLCASSLGGRASSYEQYFGPGTRLTVT.

The V gene is TRBV9, the J gene TRBJ2-3; no reliable D call. The CDR3 covers 12 residues. The germline gives CDR1 SGDLS, CDR2 YYNGEE. V was cut by 3 bases and J by 2 bases, with 4 bases left in between. The CDR3 nucleotides are TGTGCCAGCAGCGAGAACACAGATACGCAGTATTTT. Translated: CASSENTDTQYF.

This clone was seen a handful of times. The chain links TRBV18 to TRBJ1-5; D is undetermined. Germline V lookup: CDR1 KGHSH, CDR2 LQKENI. V gave up 0 bases and J gave up 5 bases, with 2 bases separating them. CDR3 length: 12 residues. The DNA for the CDR3 is TGTGCCAGCTCACCACCTGATCAGCCCCAGCATTTT. Amino acids: CASSPPDQPQHF.

V gene TRBV28 combines with J gene TRBJ2-3; D unclear. V was clipped by 5 bases and J by 2 bases, with 14 bases between them. Looked up from germline, CDR1 is MDHEN and CDR2 is SYDVKM. The CDR3 spans 15 residues. Here the CDR3 reads CASSPPGLHTDTQYF. CDR3 DNA sequence: TGTGCCAGCAGTCCCCCAGGCCTCCACACAGATACGCAGTATTTT.

The chain uses TRBV11-3 and TRBJ2-3, with D perhaps given as TRBD1 or TRBD2 (6 bases each). The germline V gene has CDR1 SGHNT and CDR2 YENEEA. This CDR3 is 15 amino acids long. Trimming pared 2 bases from V and 3 bases from J, leaving 12 bases between. In DNA, the CDR3 is TGTGCCAGCAGCTTATGGGGGCGGGAAACAGATACGCAGTATTTT. Encoded protein: CASSLWGRETDTQYF.

This clone was counted only a few times. Additional DNA sequences in this sample encode the identical CDR3. This chain uses TRBV4-1 with TRBJ2-7, with 9 bases identical to TRBD2. From germline, CDR1 is MGHRA and CDR2 YSYEKL. CDR3 length equals 15 residues. V lost 3 bases, J lost 3 bases, and 6 bases stayed unmatched. CDR3: CASSQDLAGIYEQYF. The CDR3 DNA follows: TGCGCCAGCAGCCAGGACCTAGCGGGAATCTACGAGCAGTACTTC.

J is TRBJ1-2 and V is TRBV30, with no clear D. In germline, CDR1 is GTSNPN, CDR2 SVGIG (reference sequence). Trimming left V 2 bases short and J 4 bases short, with 11 bases between. This CDR3 contains 13 residues. The CDR3 DNA reads as TGTGCCTGGAGTCTAAGGGAAGGCTATGGCTACACCTTC. Protein: CAWSLREGYGYTF.

The rearrangement links TRBV7-8 to TRBJ2-7; tentatively, D is TRBD2 (5 bases). The CDR3 covers 13 residues. Trimming shortened V by 5 bases and J by 5 bases, and 13 bases separated the two germline ends. Germline V CDR1 and CDR2: SGHVS, FQNEAQ. The chain's CDR3 is CASSPQTGNEQYF. Here the CDR3 DNA reads TGTGCCAGCAGCCCGCAGACGGGGAACGAGCAGTACTTC.

A word on this clone: Other DNA sequences in this sample translate to the same CDR3. The chain joins TRBV5-1 to TRBJ2-7; no definite D call. Germline V CDR1 and CDR2: SGHRS, YFSETQ. The CDR3 has 15 residues. Trimming removed 0 bases from V and 4 bases from J, with 14 bases in between. CDR3 protein: CASSLAPLESYEQYF. In DNA form, the CDR3 reads TGCGCCAGCAGCTTGGCCCCTCTCGAAAGTTACGAGCAGTACTTC.

V and J are TRBV7-3 and TRBJ2-3, with TRBD2 matching 9 bases. This CDR3 spans 15 amino acids. The J segment lost 4 bases and the V segment lost 3 bases, leaving 5 bases of the junction unmatched. Germline CDR1 SGHTA, CDR2 FQGTGA. The CDR3 region has the DNA TGTGCCAGCAGCTTGGCGGGGGGGCTATCAGATACGCAGTATTTT. The encoded protein is CASSLAGGLSDTQYF.

This clone occurred a few times. This same CDR3 is encoded by further DNA sequences in the sample. J is TRBJ2-7 and V is TRBV29-1; TRBD1 matches 9 bases. V lost 5 bases and J lost 2; bases outside the gene matches: 7. Germline V gene sequence: CDR1 SQVTM, CDR2 ANQGSEA. CDR3 length: 14 amino acids. CDR3 amino acids: CSVQPGQGAYEQYF. The CDR3, as DNA: TGCAGCGTTCAACCGGGACAGGGAGCCTACGAGCAGTACTTC.

The V and J genes are TRBV7-2 and TRBJ2-3; 8 bases match TRBD2. There are 16 residues in the CDR3. Germline trimming cut 2 bases from V and 8 bases from J; bases unmatched to any gene: 12. The germline V gene has CDR1 SGHTA and CDR2 FQGNSA. DNA for the CDR3: TGTGCCAGCAGCTTACAGGGGACGGCGGGGGGAGCTACGCAGTATTTT. It yields the protein CASSLQGTAGGATQYF.

The CDR3 DNA sequence: TGTGCCAGCAGCTTTTGGGCTAGCGCCCACACTGAGCAGTTCTTC. Translated: CASSFWASAHTEQFF. The V and J genes are TRBV7-2 and TRBJ2-1, with D possibly being TRBD2 (6 bases). Germline CDR1 SGHTA, CDR2 FQGNSA. The V and J ends lost 3 bases and 9 bases respectively, with 18 bases between them. The length of the CDR3 is 15 residues.

The genes are TRBV2 and TRBJ1-2, with D possibly matching TRBD1 (5 bases). CDR3 size: 13 residues. V lost 2 bases and J lost 4, with 8 bases in between. Germline assignment: CDR1 SNHLY and CDR2 FYNNEI. CDR3 coding DNA: TGTGCCAGCAGTGAAAAGGGGAGCTATGGCTACACCTTC. Protein product: CASSEKGSYGYTF.

This sequence joins TRBV11-2 and TRBJ2-1; D is unclear. Deletions cut 2 bases from V and 2 bases from J, with 7 bases between. CDR3 size: 14 residues. Germline V gene lookup returns CDR1 SGHAT and CDR2 FQNNGV. The CDR3 nucleotides read TGTGCCAGCAGCTTATACGCACCCTACAATGAGCAGTTCTTC. It translates to CASSLYAPYNEQFF.

The chain uses TRBV19 and TRBJ1-5; maybe TRBD1 (6 bases). The ends were cut back, 4 bases at V and 0 bases at J, with 16 bases in the middle. Germline assignment: CDR1 LNHDA and CDR2 SQIVND (reference sequence). CDR3 size: 17 residues. This CDR3 reads CASSTLGQYYSNQPQHF. The CDR3 coding sequence is TGTGCCAGTAGTACCTTAGGACAGTATTATAGCAATCAGCCCCAGCATTTT.

Only one count was recorded for this clone. CDR3 nucleotide sequence: TGTGCCAGCGCTTGGGGTTCTAGCACAGATACGCAGTATTTT. It encodes CASAWGSSTDTQYF. This sequence joins TRBV6-6 and TRBJ2-3; D not certain. Between the trimmed V and J ends, which lost 8 bases and 0 bases, there was a span of 12 bases. Germline lookup yields CDR1 MNHNY and CDR2 SVGAGI (reference sequence). CDR3 length: 14 amino acids.

This chain links TRBV6-5 with TRBJ2-7; TRBD1 matches 9 bases. The CDR3 has 16 residues. V lost 4 bases, J lost 3 bases, and 10 bases stayed unmatched. Germline-derived CDR1 and CDR2 are MNHEY and SVGAGI. Here the CDR3 DNA reads TGTGCCAGCAGTTGGTTTCGGACAGGGGACATCTACGAGCAGTACTTC. This translates into CASSWFRTGDIYEQYF.

The CDR3 reads CASRGQVNTEAFF. CDR3 sequence (DNA): TGTGCCAGCAGGGGACAGGTGAACACTGAAGCTTTCTTT. This chain connects TRBV28 to TRBJ1-1; 8 bases line up with TRBD1. The CDR3 totals 13 residues. Germline V lookup: CDR1 MDHEN, CDR2 SYDVKM. The junction had 0 bases not matched to a gene; V was cut back by 6 bases and J by 0 bases. Together with reference TRBV28 and TRBJ1-1, the CDR3 gives the full variable domain: DVKVTQSSRYLVKRTGEKVFLECVQDMDHENMFWYRQDPGLGLRLIYFSYDVKMKEKGDIPEGYSVSREKKERFSLILESASTNQTSMYLCASRGQVNTEAFFGQGTRLTVV.

The chain has TRBV4-1 and TRBJ2-7; no clear D. The germline gives CDR1 MGHRA, CDR2 YSYEKL. The V end was cut by 0 bases, the J end by 0 bases, with 15 bases between. CDR3 length equals 17 residues. CDR3 loop: CASSQDSTRHGSYEQYF. The CDR3 region has the DNA TGCGCCAGCAGCCAAGATTCGACGAGACACGGCTCCTACGAGCAGTACTTC.

The V gene is TRBV18, the J gene TRBJ1-4; D possibly corresponds to TRBD1 (5 bases). Germline V CDR1 and CDR2: KGHSH, LQKENI. Deletions cut 5 bases from V and 14 bases from J, with 27 bases between. The CDR3 is made up of 16 amino acids. As DNA, the CDR3 is TGTGCCAGCTCATTCACTCGCCGGGACCGGACCCTTTGGCTGTTTTTT. This codes for CASSFTRRDRTLWLFF.

The CDR3 bases are TGCGCCAGCAGCTCGACGACTAGCGGGAGGAATGAGCAGTTCTTC. Translation gives CASSSTTSGRNEQFF. V and J are TRBV5-1 and TRBJ2-1; the match to TRBD2 covers 13 bases. V shed 3 bases and J 7 bases; nucleotides not matched to a gene: 4. The CDR3 is 15 amino acids. Germline V gene sequence: CDR1 SGHRS, CDR2 YFSETQ. Filled out from reference TRBV5-1 and TRBJ2-1, the complete variable domain reads KAGVTQTPRYLIKTRGQQVTLSCSPISGHRSVSWYQQTPGQGLQFLFEYFSETQRNKGNFPGRFSGRQFSNSRSEMNVSTLELGDSALYLCASSSTTSGRNEQFFGPGTRLTVL.

This chain joins TRBV7-2 and TRBJ1-2; weak D call: TRBD1 (5 bases). CDR3 length equals 16 residues. CDR1 and CDR2 from the germline V gene are SGHTA and FQGNSA. V was trimmed by 1 base and J by 0 bases, leaving 12 bases between them. CDR3 nucleotides: TGTGCCAGCAGCTTAGATGATAGGGGAGCTAACTATGGCTACACCTTC. It encodes CASSLDDRGANYGYTF.

This clone was seen just once. J is TRBJ2-5 and V is TRBV18, with 9 positions matching TRBD2. CDR3 length equals 15 residues. The V gene end was trimmed by 3 bases and the J gene end by 4 bases; junction bases not matched to a gene: 6. The V gene's germline CDR1 is KGHSH and CDR2 LQKENI. CDR3 in DNA: TGTGCCAGCTCACCCTCCGGGACTAGCTTAGAGACCCAGTACTTC. Translating gives CASSPSGTSLETQYF.

This chain links TRBV7-2 with TRBJ1-2; D is perhaps TRBD1 (5 bases). The CDR3 spans 15 residues. CDR1 is SGHTA and CDR2 is FQGNSA in the germline V gene. V was pared by 1 base and J by 7 bases, with 16 bases between. CDR3 protein: CASSLVSGYRSGYTF. The CDR3 nucleotides read TGTGCCAGCAGCTTAGTTTCAGGGTACCGGAGTGGCTACACCTTC. The variable domain in full, completed from reference TRBV7-2 and TRBJ1-2, reads GAGVSQSPSNKVTEKGKDVELRCDPISGHTALYWYRQSLGQGLEFLIYFQGNSAPDKSGLPSDRFSAERTGGSVSTLTIQRTQQEDSAVYLCASSLVSGYRSGYTFGSGTRLTVV.

In DNA, the CDR3 is TGTGCCAGCAGACTTGACAGGGCGGGGAGAGCTTTCTTT. It translates to CASRLDRAGRAFF. The rearrangement uses TRBV7-2 and TRBJ1-1, with 7 bases that match TRBD1. The CDR3 contains 13 residues. Germline V gene data show CDR1 as SGHTA and CDR2 as FQGNSA. The V gene end was trimmed by 6 bases and the J gene end by 10 bases; junction bases not matched to a gene: 11.